This TCR beta chain originates from a study of OX40 agonist ivuxolimab in advanced cancers. Describing the broader study: Ivuxolimab was a fully human IgG2 agonistic monoclonal antibody targeting the costimulatory receptor OX40 (CD134). Among the approximately 54 dose-escalation patients, some 20 had hepatocellular carcinoma, roughly 15 melanoma, 9 renal cell carcinoma and 9 head and neck cancer. The dose-escalation cohort was over 70% male with a mean age of approximately 59 years, ranging from roughly 20 to 80. Three dose-escalation patients achieved partial responses, one with hepatocellular carcinoma and two with cutaneous melanoma. The paper reports the monotherapy dose-escalation portion (N ≈ 50 patients) of the phase I ivuxolimab trial. The purpose of peripheral TCRbeta sequencing was to test whether ivuxolimab changed TCR sequence diversity and led to clonal T-cell expansion. Intravenous ivuxolimab was administered to patients every 2 weeks at six dose levels: 0.01, 0.1, 0.3, 1.5, 3 and 10 mg/kg. Prior anti-PD-1, anti-PD-L1 or anti-CTLA-4 therapy was permitted, and checkpoint inhibitors had been received by roughly two fifths of dose-escalation patients.

CDR1 and CDR2, per the germline V gene, are WSHSY and SAAADI. V drops 2 bases and J drops 3 bases, leaving 8 bases in between. The CDR3 spans 14 residues, from the cysteine through the phenylalanine. Only CDR3 DNA remains: 42 bases, in frame from the first base. To sequence the TCRbeta CDR3 region, genomic DNA was isolated from the sorted cells. TCRbeta CDR3 regions were sequenced using the immunoSEQ Assay. This is the immuneACCESS table as TCRdb keeps it, with only in-frame sequences that have V and J called. A part of the clones is gone; compared with another copy, unresolved V genes explain less than half, and the rest is unexplained. Within this sample are some 45,000 clones, with 84% of them counted one time only. Of the sample, around 2.6% is held by the ten largest clones. As regards this clone: Its antigen is currently not known. The input lacks base qualities; no much larger clone sits a single base away.

The trial excluded patients who had a history of autoimmune disease or were on systemic immunosuppression. In every dose cohort, peripheral blood was drawn for TCR sequencing at baseline, cycle 4 day 1, and cycle 7 day 1. The samples were drawn from a first-in-human, open-label, multicenter phase I dose-escalation trial of ivuxolimab. Adults with locally advanced or metastatic melanoma, renal cell, hepatocellular, or head and neck squamous cell carcinoma were enrolled in the trial. CD4+ and CD8+ T cells were sorted separately from peripheral blood before TCR sequencing. Broad study findings and their caveats: In the 0.1-3.0 mg/kg groups, partial responders had among the lowest normalized peripheral clonal expansion, particularly in CD8+ T cells. Low levels of normalized T-cell clonal expansion were also shown by some nonresponding patients. At doses of 0.1 to 3.0 mg/kg, clonal expansion of both CD4+ and CD8+ T cells in blood was seen between baseline and week 6. After ivuxolimab, CD8+ T cells had more expanded clones than CD4+ T cells on average. Which antigens the clonally expanded peripheral T cells were specific for was not determined.

The chain joins TRBV10-2 to TRBJ1-5; the D gene cannot be named for sure. The sequence derives from an adult with an advanced solid tumor such as melanoma, head and neck, liver or kidney cancer. The sequencing used CD4+ or CD8+ T cells sorted from blood, collected in a trial of the OX40 agonist ivuxolimab. The CDR3 sequence is CASSEGQFNQPQHF. The DNA sequence is given as TGCGCCAGCAGTGAGGGGCAGTTCAATCAGCCCCAGCATTTT.